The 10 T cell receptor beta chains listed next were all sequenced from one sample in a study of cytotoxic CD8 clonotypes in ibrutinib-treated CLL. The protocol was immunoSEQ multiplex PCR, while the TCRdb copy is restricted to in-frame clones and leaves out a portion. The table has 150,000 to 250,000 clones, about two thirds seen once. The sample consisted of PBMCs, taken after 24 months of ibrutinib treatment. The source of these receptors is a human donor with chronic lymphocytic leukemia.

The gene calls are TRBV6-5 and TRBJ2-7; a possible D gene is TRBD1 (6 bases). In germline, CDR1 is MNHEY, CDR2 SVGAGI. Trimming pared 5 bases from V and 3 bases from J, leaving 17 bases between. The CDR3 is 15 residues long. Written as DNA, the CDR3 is TGTGCCAGCAGTCCTCAGGGGACATTGAACTACGAGCAGTACTTC. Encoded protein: CASSPQGTLNYEQYF.

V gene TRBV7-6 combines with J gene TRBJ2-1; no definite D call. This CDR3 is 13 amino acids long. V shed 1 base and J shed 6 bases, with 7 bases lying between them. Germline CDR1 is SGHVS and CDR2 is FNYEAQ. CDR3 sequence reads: CASSLGVFNEQFF. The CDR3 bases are TGTGCCAGCAGCTTAGGAGTGTTCAATGAGCAGTTCTTC.

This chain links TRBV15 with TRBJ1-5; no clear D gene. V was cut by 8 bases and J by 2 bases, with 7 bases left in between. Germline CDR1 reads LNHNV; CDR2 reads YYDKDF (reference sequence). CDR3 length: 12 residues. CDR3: CATRGGNQPQHF. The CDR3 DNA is TGTGCCACCCGTGGGGGCAATCAGCCCCAGCATTTT.

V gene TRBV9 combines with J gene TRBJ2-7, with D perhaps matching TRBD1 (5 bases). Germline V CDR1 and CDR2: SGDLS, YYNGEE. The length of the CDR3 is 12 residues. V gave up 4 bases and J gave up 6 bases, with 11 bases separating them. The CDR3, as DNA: TGTGCCAGCAGCTCAGGGTTAAGCGAGCAGTACTTC. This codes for CASSSGLSEQYF.

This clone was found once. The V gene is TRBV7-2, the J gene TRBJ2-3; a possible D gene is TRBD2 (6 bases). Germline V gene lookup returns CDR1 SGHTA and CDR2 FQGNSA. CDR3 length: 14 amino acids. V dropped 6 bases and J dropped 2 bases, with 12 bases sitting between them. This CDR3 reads CASSAAGPTDTQYF. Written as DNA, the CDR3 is TGTGCCAGCAGTGCCGCGGGGCCCACAGATACGCAGTATTTT.

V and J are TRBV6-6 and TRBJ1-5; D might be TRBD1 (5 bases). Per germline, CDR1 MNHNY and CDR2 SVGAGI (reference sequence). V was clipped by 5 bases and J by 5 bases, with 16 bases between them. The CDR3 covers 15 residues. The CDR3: CASSTGGGEYQPQHF. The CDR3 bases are TGTGCCAGCAGTACCGGGGGGGGTGAGTATCAGCCCCAGCATTTT.

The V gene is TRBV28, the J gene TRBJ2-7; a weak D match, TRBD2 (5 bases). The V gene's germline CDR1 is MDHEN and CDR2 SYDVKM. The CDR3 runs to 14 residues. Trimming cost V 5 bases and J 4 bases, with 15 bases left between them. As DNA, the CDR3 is TGTGCCAGCAGTGAACTAGAACTCCCGTACGAGCAGTACTTC. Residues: CASSELELPYEQYF.

The CDR3 bases are TGTGCCAGCAGCTTAGCGGGGGGTAAGGATGGCTACACCTTC. The encoded protein is CASSLAGGKDGYTF. This chain uses TRBV7-9 with TRBJ1-2, with a possible D match to TRBD1 (5 bases). This CDR3 has 14 amino acids. Germline V CDR1 and CDR2: SEHNR, FQNEAQ (reference sequence). V was cut by 0 bases and J by 6 bases, with 11 bases left in between.

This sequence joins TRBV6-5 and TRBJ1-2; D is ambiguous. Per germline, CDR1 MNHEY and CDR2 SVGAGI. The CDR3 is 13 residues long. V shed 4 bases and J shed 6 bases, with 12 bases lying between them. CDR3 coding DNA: TGTGCCAGCAGTTCGGTCCGGAGCGATGGCTACACCTTC. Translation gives CASSSVRSDGYTF.

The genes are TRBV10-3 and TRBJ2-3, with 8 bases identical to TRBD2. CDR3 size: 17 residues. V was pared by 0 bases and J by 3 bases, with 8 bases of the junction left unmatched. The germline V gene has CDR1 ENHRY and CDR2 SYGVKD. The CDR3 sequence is CAISESGAGALTDTQYF. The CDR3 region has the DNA TGTGCCATCAGTGAGTCTGGAGCGGGAGCGTTGACAGATACGCAGTATTTT.